These T cell receptor beta chains were read from a single sample in a study of blood T cell repertoires in COVID-19. Sequencing was performed with immunoSEQ multiplex PCR; in TCRdb, only in-frame clones are kept and a portion is missing. This table has some 250,000 clones, around 80% appearing once. The sample was peripheral blood. These receptors were collected from a man aged 60 to 75 with acute or convalescent COVID-19. Both conserved end residues are part of each CDR3. A D gene is named only where the DNA matches it firmly. Clone sizes are given selectively: once, few, many, or a class where the clone is expanded.

clone_size,j_call,d_call,v_call,cdr3_nt,cdr3_aa
once,TRBJ1-5,TRBD1,TRBV7-2,TGTGCCAGCAGCTTAGTGGGACAGCCAAGCGAGCCCCAGCATTTT,CASSLVGQPSEPQHF
-,TRBJ1-1,TRBD1,TRBV7-9,TGTGCCAGCAGCTTAGACGGACAGGGAGCTGAAGCTTTCTTT,CASSLDGQGAEAFF
-,TRBJ1-2,-,TRBV12-3/TRBV12-4,TGTGCCAGCAGCGCGGACACAAACTATGGCTACACCTTC,CASSADTNYGYTF
-,TRBJ2-1,-,TRBV13,TGTGCCAGCAGCTTACCGGGTTACTACAATGAGCAGTTCTTC,CASSLPGYYNEQFF
-,TRBJ2-1,TRBD2,TRBV6-1,TGTGCCAGCAGTGAAGCGCTGACTAGCGGGGACCGAGAGTTCTTC,CASSEALTSGDREFF
-,TRBJ2-7,TRBD1,TRBV11-3,TGTGCCAGCAGCTTAGTCCCGGGACAGGGGGCCGAGCAGTACTTC,CASSLVPGQGAEQYF
-,TRBJ2-7,TRBD1,TRBV6-6,TGTGCCAGCAGTTACTCGGACAGGGACGACGAGCAGTACTTC,CASSYSDRDDEQYF
-,TRBJ1-4,TRBD1,TRBV5-1,TGCGCCAGCAGGGCCGGGACAGGGTATGAAAAACTGTTTTTT,CASRAGTGYEKLFF
-,TRBJ1-2,-,TRBV7-9,TGTGCCAGCAGCTCCACGCCCGGAGGTACAGGCTACACCTTC,CASSSTPGGTGYTF
-,TRBJ1-2,-,TRBV5-1,TGCGCCAGCAGCTTAGCTTCCGGCAGGGGTGGCTACACCTTC,CASSLASGRGGYTF
-,TRBJ1-6,-,TRBV21-1,TGTGCCAGCAGCAACGCCCACGGACAGGGATCGATCTCCTATAATTCACCCCTCCACTTT,CASSNAHGQGSISYNSPLHF
once,TRBJ1-1,TRBD1,TRBV7-9,TGTGCCAGCAGCTTAGGACAGGGGAGTGAAGCTTTCTTT,CASSLGQGSEAFF